Presented here are 14 T cell receptor beta chains from one specimen sequenced in a study of T cells in Graves' hyperthyroidism and ophthalmopathy. RNA transcripts gave rise to amplified TCR beta CDR3 regions. An initial round of RT-PCR targeting the TCR CDR3 relied on the HTBI primer set. Each CDR3 protein is one row after TCRdb ran MiXCR on the multiplex PCR reads. The sample includes 300,000 to 400,000 distinct CDR3 sequences, around a sixth of them seen just once. The sequenced sample was blood. These TCRs come from a woman in her 50s with Graves' hyperthyroidism.

This clonotype was recorded at least ten times. The V gene is TRBV5-1, the J gene TRBJ1-6; the match to TRBD1 covers 9 bases. The CDR3 length is 15 residues. V trimming: 4 bases; J trimming: 7 bases; junction bases outside the gene matches: 6. Looked up from germline, CDR1 is SGHRS and CDR2 is YFSETQ. The CDR3 region has the DNA TGCGCCAGCAGCCGGAGTGGGACAGGGAATTCACCCCTCCACTTT. Its protein is CASSRSGTGNSPLHF.

This clonotype was observed at least ten times. The chain joins TRBV4-1 to TRBJ2-3; the D gene could be TRBD1 or TRBD2 (5 bases each). Deletions cut 0 bases from V and 0 bases from J, with 10 bases between. The V gene's germline CDR1 is MGHRA and CDR2 YSYEKL. The CDR3 length is 16 residues. CDR3 region: CASSQDLGASTDTQYF. The DNA of the CDR3 is TGCGCCAGCAGCCAAGATCTCGGGGCTAGCACAGATACGCAGTATTTT.

This clonotype came up many times. The chain joins TRBV13 to TRBJ2-1, with 11 nucleotides matching TRBD2. The germline CDR1 and CDR2 sequences are PRHDT and FYEKMQ (reference sequence). Losses at the gene ends were 3 bases for V and 4 bases for J; bases not matched to a gene: 17. The CDR3 length is 20 residues. The CDR3 bases are TGTGCCAGCAGCTTTCCGGCCGGCCTAGCGGGGGGACTGACGTACAATGAGCAGTTCTTC. Translated, it gives CASSFPAGLAGGLTYNEQFF.

This clonotype was seen more than once but under ten times. J is TRBJ2-3 and V is TRBV20-1; 7 bases fit TRBD2. Germline V lookup: CDR1 DFQATT, CDR2 SNEGSKA (reference sequence). This CDR3 comprises 13 residues. The V and J ends lost 8 bases and 2 bases, in that order; junction bases with no gene match: 7. In DNA form, the CDR3 reads TGCAGTTCTCGGGGACTAAACACAGATACGCAGTATTTT. Translating gives CSSRGLNTDTQYF.

This clonotype was picked up many times. The V and J genes are TRBV28 and TRBJ2-7, with 10 bases lining up with TRBD2. Germline values: CDR1 MDHEN, CDR2 SYDVKM. This CDR3 contains 15 residues. Losses at the gene ends were 5 bases for V and 2 bases for J; bases not matched to a gene: 6. The CDR3 coding sequence is TGTGCCAGCAGTCGGACTAGCGGAGACCCCTACGAGCAGTACTTC. Protein sequence: CASSRTSGDPYEQYF.

This clonotype was detected ten times or more. This rearrangement joins TRBV7-9 to TRBJ2-3; 8 bases match TRBD1. Looked up from germline, CDR1 is SEHNR and CDR2 is FQNEAQ (reference sequence). Trimming removed 3 bases from V and 4 bases from J; junction bases left unmatched: 3. CDR3 length: 14 amino acids. The CDR3: CASSLEGQADTQYF. The CDR3 bases are TGTGCCAGCAGCTTGGAGGGACAGGCAGATACGCAGTATTTT.

The sample holds many counts of this clonotype. The J gene is TRBJ2-7, the V gene TRBV11-2; D may be TRBD1 (6 bases). In germline, CDR1 is SGHAT, CDR2 FQNNGV. The CDR3 contains 14 residues. V was trimmed by 2 bases and J by 4 bases, leaving 12 bases between them. CDR3 coding DNA: TGTGCCAGCAGCTTATCCGGGACAACTTACGAGCAGTACTTC. It is translated as CASSLSGTTYEQYF.

This clonotype was counted at least ten times. The J gene is TRBJ1-5, the V gene TRBV6-1; unclear D gene. Germline CDR1 is MNHNS and CDR2 is SASEGT. The CDR3 length is 12 residues. Trimming left V 9 bases short and J 3 bases short, with 9 bases between. The CDR3 loop is CASRDANQPQHF. CDR3 bases: TGTGCCAGTAGAGATGCCAATCAGCCCCAGCATTTT.

The chain links TRBV5-5 to TRBJ2-2; D is tentatively TRBD1 or TRBD2 (5 bases each). The CDR3 totals 16 residues. Germline-derived CDR1 and CDR2 are SGHKS and YYEKEE (reference sequence). The V and J ends lost 3 bases and 0 bases respectively, with 12 bases between them. This CDR3 is CASSWKRGPNTGELFF. The CDR3, as DNA: TGTGCCAGCAGCTGGAAACGGGGACCGAACACCGGGGAGCTGTTTTTT.

At least ten counts were recorded for this clonotype. The V and J genes are TRBV13 and TRBJ2-7; D is unresolved. CDR1 is PRHDT and CDR2 is FYEKMQ in the germline V gene (reference sequence). The CDR3 runs 12 residues. V lost 2 bases, J lost 0 bases, and 2 bases lay in between. CDR3 amino acids: CASSLISYEQYF. The CDR3 DNA reads TGTGCCAGCAGCTTAATCTCCTACGAGCAGTACTTC.

The V gene is TRBV10-2, the J gene TRBJ1-5; D might be TRBD1 (5 bases). CDR1 is WSHSY and CDR2 is SAAADI in the germline V gene. Between the trimmed V and J ends, which lost 0 bases and 0 bases, there was a span of 9 bases. This CDR3 has 16 residues. The CDR3 region has the DNA TGCGCCAGCAGTGAGTCGGGACCCTATAGCAATCAGCCCCAGCATTTT. Its protein product is CASSESGPYSNQPQHF.

There are a few counts of this clonotype. The rearrangement links TRBV20-1 to TRBJ1-4; D is possibly TRBD1 (5 bases). This CDR3 is built from 14 residues. V dropped 1 base and J dropped 8 bases, with 14 bases sitting between them. Germline V CDR1 and CDR2: DFQATT, SNEGSKA (reference sequence). The CDR3 DNA reads TGCAGTGCTAGAGGGGGAGGAGGGGCAGAAAAACTGTTTTTT. Its protein product is CSARGGGGAEKLFF.

This clonotype was seen repeatedly, ten times or more. The rearrangement uses TRBV20-1 and TRBJ2-5, with D possibly TRBD1 on 6 matching bases. The CDR3 contains 14 residues. The ends were cut back, 2 bases at V and 5 bases at J, with 15 bases in the middle. CDR1 is DFQATT and CDR2 is SNEGSKA in the germline V gene (reference sequence). This CDR3 reads CSARTQGLGETQYF. CDR3 in DNA: TGCAGTGCTAGAACCCAGGGGTTGGGGGAGACCCAGTACTTC.

This rearrangement joins TRBV20-1 to TRBJ2-3, with TRBD2 as a possible D gene (6 bases). V lost 0 bases and J lost 0, with 10 bases in between. Per the germline V gene, CDR1 is DFQATT and CDR2 is SNEGSKA (reference sequence). CDR3 size: 15 residues. The CDR3 DNA follows: TGCAGTGCTAGAGACTCCGGGACTAGCACAGATACGCAGTATTTT. Residues: CSARDSGTSTDTQYF.